This entry concerns a single TCR beta chain. The target antigen is unknown. TCRdb called the reads again in MiXCR, with one record for every CDR3 protein. Among some 57,000 distinct CDR3 sequences listed, about a third were seen once. The data originate from a study of T cell repertoires in cytomegalovirus infection. Looking at the study overall: Based on public TCR beta signatures, there were indications of CMV infection and of a matching HLA type. Notes on the study in general: CMV-specific HLA-C-restricted TCR beta clonotypes dominated the ex vivo response.

Germline trimming cut 3 bases from V and 7 bases from J; bases unmatched to any gene: 7. The CDR3 totals 15 residues. Germline V gives CDR1 LNHDA, CDR2 SQIVND (reference sequence). This TCR derives from a human donor in good health (CMV status not recorded). Some clones in this sample may be carry-over from other donors' samples. The sample was PBMCs, sequenced either directly or after in vitro stimulation (not recorded which). V is TRBV19 and J is TRBJ2-1; 9 nucleotides match TRBD2. This chain's CDR3 is CASSIKIAGVNEQFF. The CDR3 DNA is TGTGCCAGTAGTATTAAAATAGCGGGAGTAAATGAGCAGTTCTTC.